These T cell receptor beta chains were read from a single sample in a study of CD8 T cells in Susac syndrome. TCRdb re-called the immunoSEQ multiplex PCR reads with MiXCR, one entry per CDR3 protein. Here the sample spans some 140,000 distinct CDR3 sequences, around 86% being singletons. The sample was CD8+ T cells from PBMCs. These receptors all come from a human donor with multiple sclerosis. Each CDR3 is given with its conserved first and last residue. A D gene is named only where the DNA matches it firmly. Clone size is stated in some rows and not others, as once, few, many or a class when expanded.

>TRBV6-1|TRBJ2-1|TRBD1|NA
CASSRQDRAFLYNEQFF
TGTGCCAGCAGCCGCCAGGACAGGGCGTTTTTATACAATGAGCAGTTCTTC
>TRBV6-6|TRBJ2-2|NA|NA
CASSYSGTGELFF
TGTGCCAGCAGTTATTCAGGGACCGGGGAGCTGTTTTTT
>TRBV11-2|TRBJ2-1|TRBD1|NA
CASSPIGQGAYNEQFF
TGTGCCAGCAGCCCGATAGGACAGGGGGCCTACAATGAGCAGTTCTTC
>TRBV19|TRBJ2-3|TRBD2|NA
CASSWGLGTDTQYF
TGTGCCAGTAGTTGGGGACTAGGAACAGATACGCAGTATTTT
>TRBV11-1|TRBJ1-4|NA|NA
CASRHATNEKLFF
TGTGCCAGCAGACATGCAACTAATGAAAAACTGTTTTTT
>TRBV7-9|TRBJ2-7|NA|few
CASSYGTSEQYF
TGTGCCAGCAGCTACGGGACTTCCGAGCAGTACTTC
>TRBV19|TRBJ2-1|NA|NA
CASRDSGTYNEQFF
TGTGCCAGTAGGGATTCAGGGACTTACAATGAGCAGTTCTTC
>TRBV25-1|TRBJ1-1|NA|NA
CASSESNEGAFF
TGTGCCAGCAGTGAAAGTAACGAGGGAGCTTTCTTT
>TRBV2|TRBJ2-1|TRBD2|NA
CASGFGAGEMDEQFF
TGTGCCAGCGGGTTCGGGGCGGGAGAGATGGATGAGCAGTTCTTC
>TRBV4-3|TRBJ1-5|NA|NA
CASSRPGRERQNQPQHF
TGCGCCAGCAGCCGCCCGGGACGGGAGAGGCAGAATCAGCCCCAGCATTTT
>TRBV3-1|TRBJ1-2|NA|once
CASSQEGVGYGYTF
TGTGCCAGCAGCCAAGAGGGAGTCGGCTATGGCTACACCTTC
>TRBV29-1|TRBJ2-1|NA|once
CSVELRPRTEQFF
TGCAGCGTTGAACTGCGTCCCAGGACTGAGCAGTTCTTC
>TRBV19|TRBJ2-3|TRBD2|NA
CASSITSGLITDTQYF
TGTGCCAGTAGTATAACTAGCGGGCTCATCACAGATACGCAGTATTTT
>TRBV9|TRBJ2-7|NA|NA
CASSVGDLSYEQYF
TGTGCCAGCAGCGTAGGGGACCTCTCCTACGAGCAGTACTTC
>TRBV19|TRBJ1-2|NA|NA
CASRLSGFGYTF
TGTGCCAGTAGACTCTCGGGGTTCGGCTACACCTTC
>TRBV4-1|TRBJ1-4|NA|NA
CASSQEVATNEKLFF
TGCGCCAGCAGCCAGGAGGTAGCAACTAATGAAAAACTGTTTTTT
>TRBV11-2|TRBJ2-1|NA|few
CASSPTPWGLGNEQFF
TGTGCCAGCAGCCCAACCCCGTGGGGGTTGGGCAATGAGCAGTTCTTC
>TRBV14|TRBJ2-5|NA|NA
CASSQLESETQYF
TGTGCCAGCAGCCAGCTTGAATCAGAGACCCAGTACTTC
>TRBV9|TRBJ1-2|NA|NA
CASSVEGPSYGYTF
TGTGCCAGCAGCGTAGAAGGCCCGTCATATGGCTACACCTTC
>TRBV6-5|TRBJ2-1|TRBD2|NA
CASSYSTSGNEQFF
TGTGCCAGCAGTTACTCGACTAGCGGCAATGAGCAGTTCTTC
>TRBV12-3/TRBV12-4|TRBJ1-4|NA|NA
CASSLRGPANEKLFF
TGTGCCAGCAGTTTACGAGGCCCGGCTAATGAAAAACTGTTTTTT
>TRBV29-1|TRBJ2-3|TRBD1|NA
CSVEEGDSSTDTQYF
TGCAGCGTTGAAGAGGGGGACAGCTCCACAGATACGCAGTATTTT
>TRBV3-1|TRBJ1-4|NA|NA
CASSQAAAPWEKLFF
TGTGCCAGCAGCCAAGCGGCCGCCCCGTGGGAAAAACTGTTTTTT
>TRBV4-1|TRBJ2-2|TRBD2|few
CASSQDLVAGDAGELFF
TGCGCCAGCAGCCAAGATTTGGTAGCGGGAGACGCCGGGGAGCTGTTTTTT
>TRBV7-8|TRBJ2-1|TRBD2|NA
CASSSTSGGPPDGFF
TGTGCCAGCAGCTCGACTAGCGGGGGGCCACCAGACGGGTTCTTC
>TRBV6-5|TRBJ2-7|TRBD1|NA
CASSSDRVDEQYF
TGTGCCAGCAGTTCAGACAGGGTGGACGAGCAGTACTTC
>TRBV4-1|TRBJ2-5|TRBD2|NA
CASSPVGEGNQETQYF
TGCGCCAGCAGCCCTGTGGGGGAGGGTAACCAAGAGACCCAGTACTTC
>TRBV5-1|TRBJ2-1|NA|NA
CASSLGQGLSYNEQFF
TGCGCCAGCAGCTTGGGGCAGGGGCTATCCTACAATGAGCAGTTCTTC
>TRBV28|TRBJ1-2|NA|once
CASSTLGGYTF
TGTGCCAGCAGCACATTGGGGGGCTACACCTTC
>TRBV15|TRBJ1-1|NA|NA
CATNRRYGTEAFF
TGTGCCACCAACCGGAGGTACGGCACTGAAGCTTTCTTT
>TRBV15|TRBJ1-1|NA|NA
CATQDSSSEAFF
TGTGCCACCCAAGACAGCTCCTCTGAAGCTTTCTTT
>TRBV28|TRBJ2-7|NA|NA
CASRTGTGYEQYF
TGTGCCAGCAGAACCGGGACCGGCTACGAGCAGTACTTC
>TRBV9|TRBJ1-1|NA|NA
CGNSEAFF
TGTGGGAACAGTGAAGCTTTCTTT
>TRBV5-8|TRBJ1-1|TRBD1|NA
CASSSRPKPGQGSLHTEAFF
TGTGCCAGCAGCTCACGCCCGAAACCGGGACAGGGGTCCCTCCATACTGAAGCTTTCTTT
>TRBV7-9|TRBJ2-3|NA|NA
CASSSYGLSVEADTQYF
TGTGCCAGCAGCAGCTATGGACTAAGCGTAGAAGCAGATACGCAGTATTTT
>TRBV19|TRBJ1-1|NA|once
CASTLQGGNTEAFF
TGTGCCAGTACCTTACAGGGTGGGAACACTGAAGCTTTCTTT
>TRBV7-9|TRBJ2-1|NA|NA
CASSFMTANNEQFF
TGTGCCAGCAGCTTCATGACAGCGAACAATGAGCAGTTCTTC
>TRBV12-3/TRBV12-4|TRBJ1-1|NA|NA
CASSGGAEAFF
TGTGCCAGCAGTGGGGGGGCTGAAGCTTTCTTT
>TRBV2|TRBJ2-1|TRBD2|NA
CASSETSGVYNEQFF
TGCGCCAGCAGTGAAACTAGCGGAGTCTACAATGAGCAGTTCTTC
>TRBV5-1|TRBJ2-2|TRBD1|NA
CASSLRAGGASTGELFF
TGCGCCAGCAGCTTAAGGGCAGGGGGCGCGAGCACCGGGGAGCTGTTTTTT
>TRBV6-1|TRBJ1-1|NA|NA
CASSLRRSGTEAFF
TGTGCCAGCAGTCTAAGGAGGTCTGGCACTGAAGCTTTCTTT
>TRBV7-9|TRBJ1-5|NA|NA
CASSLAGQDSDQPQHF
TGTGCCAGCAGCTTAGCGGGCCAGGACAGTGATCAGCCCCAGCATTTT
>TRBV18|TRBJ2-7|NA|NA
CASSPRRYLQGPYEQYF
TGTGCCAGCTCACCACGACGCTACTTACAGGGTCCCTACGAGCAGTACTTC
>TRBV19|TRBJ1-5|NA|NA
CASSIEGYNQPQHF
TGTGCCAGTAGTATCGAGGGTTACAATCAGCCCCAGCATTTT
>TRBV14|TRBJ2-7|TRBD1|few
CASSIDRGEQYF
TGTGCCAGCAGCATCGACAGGGGCGAGCAGTACTTC
>TRBV5-4|TRBJ2-5|NA|NA
CASSPGTEQETQYF
TGTGCCAGCAGCCCCGGGACGGAACAAGAGACCCAGTACTTC
>TRBV24-1|TRBJ2-5|TRBD1|NA
CATSDFLTGLEETQYF
TGTGCCACCAGTGATTTCCTGACAGGGCTGGAAGAGACCCAGTACTTC
>TRBV19|TRBJ1-2|NA|NA
CASSMSSVDGYTF
TGTGCCAGTAGTATGAGTTCGGTGGATGGCTACACCTTC
>TRBV6-5|TRBJ1-4|NA|NA
CASSPGFSTNEKLFF
TGTGCCAGCAGTCCCGGGTTCTCGACTAATGAAAAACTGTTTTTT
>TRBV29-1|TRBJ1-1|TRBD1|NA
CSVKSGQGAISAFF
TGCAGCGTTAAATCGGGACAGGGGGCAATTTCAGCTTTCTTT
>TRBV4-1|TRBJ2-7|NA|few
CASSQDSVEQYF
TGCGCCAGCAGCCAAGATTCGGTAGAGCAGTACTTC
>TRBV25-1|TRBJ1-1|NA|NA
CASRDTSSLEAFF
TGTGCCAGCAGGGACACATCCAGTTTGGAAGCTTTCTTT
>TRBV14|TRBJ2-5|NA|NA
CASSQGHGETQYF
TGTGCCAGCAGCCAAGGACACGGGGAGACCCAGTACTTC
>TRBV11-2|TRBJ1-3|NA|NA
CASSLSGGNTIYF
TGTGCCAGCAGCTTAAGTGGTGGAAACACCATATATTTT
>TRBV19|TRBJ1-2|NA|once
CASTDSQTAFFGYTF
TGTGCCAGTACCGATAGTCAGACAGCGTTTTTTGGCTACACCTTC